The present entry profiles one T cell receptor (beta chain) with its context. A read error may be the cause here, since a much bigger clone is one base away. Germline CDR1 reads MGHRA; CDR2 reads YSYEKL. This CDR3 contains 13 residues. This entry comes from a study of blood T cells in healthy people across ages. Primers used in a second PCR of roughly 7 to 11 cycles were a sample-barcoded 5' primer and a J-beta primer mix. TCRdb reanalysed the 5' RACE reads using MiXCR and keeps one entry per CDR3 protein. The sample holds about 750,000 distinct CDR3 sequences, roughly 50% seen once. The origin of this receptor is an elderly man in good health. Sequences were obtained from blood. The chain carries TRBV4-1 and TRBJ1-5; 7 positions match TRBD1. Here the CDR3 reads CTSGGQGNQPQHF. The CDR3 bases are TGCACCAGCGGCGGACAGGGCAATCAGCCCCAGCATTTT.